Listed here are 22 T cell receptor beta chains from one sample, sequenced in a study of siplizumab effects on memory and regulatory T cells. Profiled with immunoSEQ multiplex PCR; TCRdb holds only in-frame clones, not every one. The sample contains 110,000 or so clones, about 93% of which appear only once. The sequenced sample consisted of non-Treg CD4+ T cells sorted from blood. These TCRs come from a human donor in good health.

The chain carries TRBV28 and TRBJ2-7, with TRBD1 matching 8 bases. The CDR3 sequence is 16 residues long. Trimming removed 5 bases from V and 6 bases from J; junction bases left unmatched: 15. Germline loops: CDR1 MDHEN, CDR2 SYDVKM. The CDR3 here is CASSAPRSGGVSEQYF. The CDR3 nucleotides read TGTGCCAGCAGTGCCCCACGTTCAGGGGGCGTATCCGAGCAGTACTTC.

The gene calls are TRBV7-6 and TRBJ1-6; TRBD1 matches 7 bases. CDR3 length equals 16 residues. The germline gives CDR1 SGHVS, CDR2 FNYEAQ. After removal of 5 bases from V and 7 bases from J, the junction contained 11 bases not matched to a gene. As DNA, the CDR3 is TGTGCCAGCAGCCAAAGCGTACAGGGGTCGAATTCACCCCTCCACTTT. Protein sequence: CASSQSVQGSNSPLHF.

This chain uses TRBV28 with TRBJ2-3, with 11 bases matching TRBD2. Germline V lookup: CDR1 MDHEN, CDR2 SYDVKM. The CDR3 runs to 15 residues. Trimming removed 5 bases from V and 2 bases from J; junction bases left unmatched: 3. This CDR3 reads CASSASGGFTDTQYF. As DNA, the CDR3 is TGTGCCAGCAGTGCTAGCGGGGGGTTCACAGATACGCAGTATTTT.

V usage is TRBV7-9 and J usage is TRBJ1-4; 7 bases match TRBD1. Germline V CDR1 and CDR2: SEHNR, FQNEAQ (reference sequence). The CDR3 contains 15 residues. After removal of 5 bases from V and 8 bases from J, the junction contained 11 bases not matched to a gene. The CDR3 DNA follows: TGTGCCAGCAGCGACGTGACAGGGAAGGTCGAAAAACTGTTTTTT. Translating it yields CASSDVTGKVEKLFF. Combining the CDR3 with reference TRBV7-9 and TRBJ1-4 gives the whole variable domain DTGVSQNPRHKITKRGQNVTFRCDPISEHNRLYWYRQTLGQGPEFLTYFQNEAQLEKSRLLSDRFSAERPKGSFSTLEIQRTEQGDSAMYLCASSDVTGKVEKLFFGSGTQLSVL.

The chain joins TRBV5-1 to TRBJ2-1, with D unclear. The length of the CDR3 is 11 residues. Per germline, CDR1 SGHRS and CDR2 YFSETQ. V was shortened by 0 bases and J by 12 bases, with 7 bases between the two germline ends. The CDR3 spells CASSLGRAQFF. The CDR3 nucleotides are TGCGCCAGCAGCTTGGGCCGGGCGCAGTTCTTC. Variable domain in full (rest from reference TRBV5-1 and TRBJ2-1): KAGVTQTPRYLIKTRGQQVTLSCSPISGHRSVSWYQQTPGQGLQFLFEYFSETQRNKGNFPGRFSGRQFSNSRSEMNVSTLELGDSALYLCASSLGRAQFFGPGTRLTVL.

This clone has only a few counts. CDR3 DNA: TGTGCCTGGAGTGTAAATTCCGGGGCTGAAGCTTTCTTT. Its translation is CAWSVNSGAEAFF. The chain has TRBV30 and TRBJ1-1, with D unresolved. V lost 0 bases, J lost 6 bases, and 11 bases lay in between. The CDR3 covers 13 residues. Looked up from germline, CDR1 is GTSNPN and CDR2 is SVGIG (reference sequence).

The chain carries TRBV2 and TRBJ2-3; 14 bases agree with TRBD2. Per germline, CDR1 SNHLY and CDR2 FYNNEI. J was trimmed by 6 bases and V by 6 bases; bases with no gene match: 8. The CDR3 contains 16 residues. CDR3 loop: CASRYRTSGGSDTQYF. CDR3 in DNA: TGTGCCAGCAGGTATCGGACTAGCGGGGGGTCGGATACGCAGTATTTT.

This sequence joins TRBV6-6 and TRBJ1-5; possible D gene TRBD1, 5 bases. Germline CDR1 and CDR2: MNHNY and SVGAGI (reference sequence). Trimming took 3 bases from V and 0 from J, leaving 6 bases between them. This CDR3 spans 14 amino acids. As DNA, the CDR3 is TGTGCCAGCAGTTATACAGGTAGCAATCAGCCCCAGCATTTT. Its protein product is CASSYTGSNQPQHF.

This sequence joins TRBV5-1 and TRBJ1-6; D might be TRBD1 (6 bases). CDR1 is SGHRS and CDR2 is YFSETQ in the germline V gene. This CDR3 has 13 residues. Trimming removed 7 bases at V and 10 bases at J, with 15 bases between. CDR3 DNA: TGCGCCAGCGCCTCAGGGGATAGGTCACCCCTCCACTTT. Its protein is CASASGDRSPLHF.

The chain combines TRBV19 with TRBJ2-7; TRBD1 matches 8 bases. Germline V lookup: CDR1 LNHDA, CDR2 SQIVND (reference sequence). Trimming took 6 bases from V and 6 from J; bases not matched to a gene: 19. The CDR3 extends over 17 amino acids. The CDR3 coding sequence is TGTGCCAGTAGCCGGACAGGGTTGGTTCGTAATTCGGTCGAGCAGTACTTC. Its protein is CASSRTGLVRNSVEQYF.

The chain couples TRBV6-1 to TRBJ2-7, with D perhaps TRBD1 or TRBD2 (5 bases each). There are 13 residues in the CDR3. CDR1 and CDR2 from the germline V gene are MNHNS and SASEGT. Trimming removed 7 bases from V and 5 bases from J, with 15 bases in between. The CDR3 spells CASTPGRVNEQYF. The CDR3 nucleotides read TGTGCCAGCACCCCGGGACGGGTGAACGAGCAGTACTTC.

In its sample, this clone was seen once. The chain recombines TRBV2 with TRBJ2-5, with a tentative D call TRBD2 (5 bases). The germline V gene has CDR1 SNHLY and CDR2 FYNNEI. V gave up 8 bases and J gave up 3 bases, with 10 bases separating them. CDR3 length: 12 residues. CDR3 sequence: CASGLLKETQYF. CDR3 DNA sequence: TGTGCCAGCGGACTCCTCAAAGAGACCCAGTACTTC.

The genes are TRBV7-7 and TRBJ2-5, with D maybe TRBD1 (6 bases). Between the trimmed V and J ends, which lost 4 bases and 5 bases, there was a span of 14 bases. This CDR3 is 14 amino acids long. The germline gives CDR1 SSHAT, CDR2 FNYEAQ (reference sequence). In DNA form, the CDR3 reads TGTGCCAGCAGCTATACCAGGGGATCCGAGACCCAGTACTTC. It codes for CASSYTRGSETQYF.

In DNA, the CDR3 is TGCGCCAGCAGCGTTAGACAGGGGGCGCGAGAAAAACTGTTTTTT. Translating it yields CASSVRQGAREKLFF. The J gene is TRBJ1-4, the V gene TRBV4-1, with 10 bases that match TRBD1. The trim removed 5 bases at V and 8 bases at J, leaving 8 bases unmatched. Germline V gene data show CDR1 as MGHRA and CDR2 as YSYEKL. The length of the CDR3 is 15 residues.

V is TRBV4-3 and J is TRBJ1-5, with D possibly being TRBD1 (6 bases). From germline, CDR1 is LGHNA and CDR2 YSLEER. V was clipped by 2 bases and J by 0 bases, with 20 bases between them. CDR3 length: 19 residues. The CDR3 loop is CASSQFYFRGAYSNQPQHF. The CDR3 DNA is TGCGCCAGCAGCCAATTCTACTTCCGGGGGGCTTATAGCAATCAGCCCCAGCATTTT.

This clone was recorded once. The chain uses TRBV18 and TRBJ2-2, with D perhaps TRBD1 (5 bases). Trimming stripped 3 bases from V and 8 bases from J, with 13 bases between. CDR1 is KGHSH, CDR2 LQKENI, per germline. This CDR3 spans 14 amino acids. CDR3 region: CASSPTVTGGELFF. DNA of the CDR3: TGTGCCAGCTCACCGACAGTTACAGGAGGGGAGCTGTTTTTT.

The V gene is TRBV11-2, the J gene TRBJ1-2; weak D call: TRBD1 (5 bases). From germline, CDR1 is SGHAT and CDR2 FQNNGV. V lost 4 bases, J lost 8 bases, and 14 bases lay in between. CDR3 length equals 13 residues. The CDR3 DNA reads TGTGCCAGCAGCTCCTATACCAGGGAAGGCTACACCTTC. The encoded protein is CASSSYTREGYTF.

The V call is TRBV4-1, the J call TRBJ2-6; a possible D gene is TRBD2 (5 bases). The CDR3 totals 18 residues. Between the trimmed V and J ends, which lost 1 base and 3 bases, there was a span of 16 bases. Germline V gene sequence: CDR1 MGHRA, CDR2 YSYEKL. For the CDR3, the DNA is TGCGCCAGCAGCCAAGTTGGGCGTAGGGAGCGTGGGGCCAACGTCCTGACTTTC. Its translation is CASSQVGRRERGANVLTF.

This chain joins TRBV5-6 and TRBJ2-3, with D uncertain. CDR1 and CDR2 (germline): SGHDT, YYEEEE. V lost 0 bases to trimming and J lost 5 bases, with 7 bases between them. The CDR3 has 13 amino acids. The CDR3 sequence is CASSLVSLDTQYF. The CDR3 bases are TGTGCCAGCAGCTTGGTCTCTCTAGATACGCAGTATTTT.

The chain is built from TRBV6-1 and TRBJ1-1; D possibly corresponds to TRBD1 (5 bases). The V gene lost 7 bases and the J gene lost 2 bases, with 17 bases spanning the gap. Germline V lookup: CDR1 MNHNS, CDR2 SASEGT. The CDR3 has 15 amino acids. The CDR3 DNA follows: TGTGCCAGCAATTTCCGGGACTATGGTAACACTGAAGCTTTCTTT. This codes for CASNFRDYGNTEAFF.

The V and J genes are TRBV19 and TRBJ2-7; the D gene is possibly TRBD2 (5 bases). The germline V gene has CDR1 LNHDA and CDR2 SQIVND (reference sequence). Trimming took off 5 bases at V and 5 bases at J, with 16 bases between the two ends. The CDR3 is made up of 14 amino acids. In DNA form, the CDR3 reads TGTGCCAGTAGTCACGGAGGAGCTTCCAACGAGCAGTACTTC. Translated, it gives CASSHGGASNEQYF.

This clone has a single count. V gene TRBV9 combines with J gene TRBJ2-3; 14 bases are a match to TRBD2. The CDR3 consists of 18 residues. The V and J ends lost 4 bases and 0 bases, in that order; junction bases with no gene match: 7. Per the germline V gene, CDR1 is SGDLS and CDR2 is YYNGEE. CDR3 loop: CASSLWTSGGTSTDTQYF. CDR3 nucleotides: TGTGCCAGCAGCTTATGGACTAGCGGGGGGACTAGCACAGATACGCAGTATTTT.